Below, 13 T cell receptor beta chains from the same sample are listed, as sequenced in a study of beta chain features in type 1 diabetes. What was sequenced were expressed TCRB transcripts, since all of the isolated RNA had been reverse transcribed. Clones were sequenced by immunoSEQ multiplex PCR, and TCRdb holds only the in-frame ones, with some missing. The top ten clones hold 1.1% to 1.5% of a sample with some 150,000 clones, roughly 7.2% of them seen once. Sequenced sample: central memory CD4+ T cells from blood. These receptors were collected from a woman under 40 in good health.

At least ten counts were recorded for this clone. The CDR3 loop is CASSLRQGVELFF. In nucleotides, the CDR3 is TGCGCCAGCAGCCTCAGACAGGGGGTCGAACTGTTTTTT. V gene TRBV4-3 combines with J gene TRBJ1-4, with TRBD1 matching 9 bases. Trimming removed 4 bases from V and 12 bases from J; junction bases left unmatched: 6. CDR1 and CDR2 from the germline V gene are LGHNA and YSLEER. The CDR3 is made up of 13 amino acids.

This clone has a handful of counts. This chain joins TRBV28 and TRBJ1-2; possible D gene TRBD1, 5 bases. Germline V gene lookup returns CDR1 MDHEN and CDR2 SYDVKM. V was shortened by 6 bases and J by 0 bases, with 14 bases between the two germline ends. The CDR3 extends over 15 amino acids. CDR3 sequence: CASRPGQPSNYGYTF. Here the CDR3 DNA reads TGTGCCAGCAGACCAGGACAACCCTCTAACTATGGCTACACCTTC.

This clone was counted a few times. V is TRBV28 and J is TRBJ1-1; a possible D gene is TRBD1 (6 bases). Trimming left V 6 bases short and J 2 bases short, with 13 bases between. This CDR3 contains 14 residues. The germline V gene has CDR1 MDHEN and CDR2 SYDVKM. CDR3 residues: CASRQGSPNTEAFF. In nucleotides, the CDR3 is TGTGCCAGCAGGCAGGGGTCTCCCAACACTGAAGCTTTCTTT.

This clone has just a few counts. The chain has TRBV23-1 and TRBJ2-5; D is perhaps TRBD2 (6 bases). TRBV23-1 is annotated as an ORF whose role is uncertain. Deletions cut 3 bases from V and 11 bases from J, with 16 bases between. The CDR3 contains 13 residues. The CDR3 sequence: CASSQSPGREQYF. The DNA of the CDR3 is TGCGCCAGCAGTCAGAGCCCAGGACGGGAGCAGTACTTC.

The V call is TRBV19, the J call TRBJ1-2; 9 nucleotides agree with TRBD1. Germline assignment: CDR1 LNHDA and CDR2 SQIVND (reference sequence). V was clipped by 7 bases and J by 8 bases; unmatched bases: 14. CDR3 size: 15 residues. The CDR3 spells CASTPDPTGGGGYTF. DNA for the CDR3: TGTGCCAGTACCCCAGATCCGACAGGGGGTGGAGGCTACACCTTC.

V is TRBV4-1 and J is TRBJ2-2; 8 nucleotides agree with TRBD1. There are 16 residues in the CDR3. Looked up from germline, CDR1 is MGHRA and CDR2 is YSYEKL. J lost 0 bases, V lost 4 bases, and 4 bases had no gene match. The chain's CDR3 is CASSLRQGTNTGELFF. The CDR3 DNA follows: TGCGCCAGCAGCCTCAGACAGGGGACGAACACCGGGGAGCTGTTTTTT.

V gene TRBV10-3 combines with J gene TRBJ2-6; 11 nucleotides align to TRBD1. The CDR3 is 19 amino acids. The germline gives CDR1 ENHRY, CDR2 SYGVKD. Losses at the gene ends were 0 bases for V and 2 bases for J; bases not matched to a gene: 6. For the CDR3, the DNA is TGTGCCATCAGTGAGTCCCGGACAGGGGGCGCCGCTGGGGCCAACGTCCTGACTTTC. It codes for CAISESRTGGAAGANVLTF.

This chain uses TRBV7-2 with TRBJ2-3; 8 bases align to TRBD2. The CDR3 is 17 residues long. The ends lost 2 bases at V and 1 base at J; junction bases unmatched: 8. Germline V gene lookup returns CDR1 SGHTA and CDR2 FQGNSA. CDR3 protein: CASSLPTSAVGTDTQYF. CDR3 bases: TGTGCCAGCAGCTTACCGACTAGCGCGGTGGGCACAGATACGCAGTATTTT.

This clone was picked up many times. The chain links TRBV5-4 to TRBJ2-5; D perhaps matches TRBD1 (6 bases). V gave up 7 bases and J gave up 5 bases, with 21 bases separating them. Germline CDR1 is SGHNT and CDR2 is YYREEE (reference sequence). The CDR3 spans 15 residues. The CDR3, as DNA: TGTGCCAGCGTGGGGGTAAAAGGGGGTCAGGAGACCCAGTACTTC. It yields the protein CASVGVKGGQETQYF.

The rearrangement uses TRBV10-3 and TRBJ1-2; D ambiguous. Looked up from germline, CDR1 is ENHRY and CDR2 is SYGVKD. The CDR3 contains 13 residues. V dropped 6 bases and J dropped 6 bases, with 14 bases sitting between them. The CDR3 loop is CAIRTPPRNGYTF. Written as DNA, the CDR3 is TGTGCCATCAGGACCCCCCCGAGGAATGGCTACACCTTC.

The chain joins TRBV18 to TRBJ1-1; tentative D call: TRBD1 (6 bases). V shed 4 bases and J shed 1 base, with 10 bases lying between them. The CDR3 is made up of 14 amino acids. Germline loops: CDR1 KGHSH, CDR2 LQKENI. The chain's CDR3 is CASSLRQENTEAFF. The CDR3 DNA is TGTGCCAGCTCACTCCGACAGGAGAACACTGAAGCTTTCTTT.

The chain combines TRBV2 with TRBJ2-3; 8 bases agree with TRBD1. The CDR3 has 14 amino acids. Losses at the gene ends were 5 bases for V and 3 bases for J; bases not matched to a gene: 4. The V gene's germline CDR1 is SNHLY and CDR2 FYNNEI. The CDR3 DNA is TGTGCCAGCAGTTTAAGGACAGGGACAGATACGCAGTATTTT. It encodes CASSLRTGTDTQYF.

The V call is TRBV4-2, the J call TRBJ1-1; tentatively, D is TRBD1 (5 bases). V was pared by 1 base and J by 5 bases, with 11 bases between. There are 14 residues in the CDR3. Germline CDR1 is LGHNA and CDR2 is YNFKEQ. DNA of the CDR3: TGTGCCAGCAGCCAAGGGGGGGGGAGGACTGAAGCTTTCTTT. Its protein product is CASSQGGGRTEAFF.